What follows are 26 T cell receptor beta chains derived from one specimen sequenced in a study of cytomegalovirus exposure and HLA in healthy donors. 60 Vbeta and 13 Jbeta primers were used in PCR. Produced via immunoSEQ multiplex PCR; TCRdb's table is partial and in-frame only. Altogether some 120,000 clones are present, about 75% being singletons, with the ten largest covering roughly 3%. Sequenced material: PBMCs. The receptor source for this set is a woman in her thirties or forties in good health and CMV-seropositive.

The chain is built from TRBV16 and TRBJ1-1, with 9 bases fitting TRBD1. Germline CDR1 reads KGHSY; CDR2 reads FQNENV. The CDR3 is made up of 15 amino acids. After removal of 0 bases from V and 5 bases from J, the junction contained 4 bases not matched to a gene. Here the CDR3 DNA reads TGTGCCAGCAGCCAATCACAGGGGGCGCGGACTGAAGCTTTCTTT. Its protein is CASSQSQGARTEAFF.

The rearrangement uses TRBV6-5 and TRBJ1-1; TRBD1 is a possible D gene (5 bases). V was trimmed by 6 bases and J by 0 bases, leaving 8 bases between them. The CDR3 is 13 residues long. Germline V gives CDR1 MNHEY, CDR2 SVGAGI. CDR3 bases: TGTGCCAGCAGCGAGACAGTGAACACTGAAGCTTTCTTT. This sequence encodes CASSETVNTEAFF.

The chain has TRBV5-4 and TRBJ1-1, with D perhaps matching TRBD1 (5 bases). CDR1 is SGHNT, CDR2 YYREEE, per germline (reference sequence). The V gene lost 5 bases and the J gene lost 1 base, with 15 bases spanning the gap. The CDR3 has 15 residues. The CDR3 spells CASSLRDSSNTEAFF. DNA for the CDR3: TGTGCCAGCAGTCTCCGAGACAGCTCGAACACTGAAGCTTTCTTT.

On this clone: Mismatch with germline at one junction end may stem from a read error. CDR3 coding DNA: TGTGCCAGCAGTTTAGTAGGGGGTCCAGAGACCCAGTACTTC. It codes for CASSLVGGPETQYF. The chain joins TRBV7-9 to TRBJ2-5, with a weak D call TRBD1 (6 bases). The CDR3 runs to 14 residues. The germline V gene encodes CDR1 SEHNR and CDR2 FQNEAQ (reference sequence).

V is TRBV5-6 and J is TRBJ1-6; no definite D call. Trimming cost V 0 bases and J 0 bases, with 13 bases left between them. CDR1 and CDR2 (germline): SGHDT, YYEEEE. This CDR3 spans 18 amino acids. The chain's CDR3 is CASSLGAGRSSYNSPLHF. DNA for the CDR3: TGTGCCAGCAGCTTGGGGGCAGGCCGAAGCTCCTATAATTCACCCCTCCACTTT.

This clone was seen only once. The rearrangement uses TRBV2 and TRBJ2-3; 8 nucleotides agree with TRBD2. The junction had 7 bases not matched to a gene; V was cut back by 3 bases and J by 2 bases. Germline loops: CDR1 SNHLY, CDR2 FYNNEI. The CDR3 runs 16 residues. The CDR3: CASSEQREPYTDTQYF. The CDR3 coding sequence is TGTGCCAGCAGTGAGCAGCGGGAGCCCTACACAGATACGCAGTATTTT.

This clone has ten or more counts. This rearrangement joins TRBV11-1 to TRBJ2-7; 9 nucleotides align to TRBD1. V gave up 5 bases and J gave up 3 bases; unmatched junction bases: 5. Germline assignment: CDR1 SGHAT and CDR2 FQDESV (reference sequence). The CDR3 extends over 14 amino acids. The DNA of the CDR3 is TGTGCCAGCAGCACGGGACAGGGTGTCTACGAGCAGTACTTC. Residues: CASSTGQGVYEQYF.

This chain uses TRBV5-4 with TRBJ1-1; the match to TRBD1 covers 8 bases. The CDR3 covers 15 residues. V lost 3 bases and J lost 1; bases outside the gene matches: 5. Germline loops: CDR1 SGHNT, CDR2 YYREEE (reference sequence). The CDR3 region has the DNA TGTGCCAGCAGCTCAAGGACAGGGCCGAACACTGAAGCTTTCTTT. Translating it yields CASSSRTGPNTEAFF.

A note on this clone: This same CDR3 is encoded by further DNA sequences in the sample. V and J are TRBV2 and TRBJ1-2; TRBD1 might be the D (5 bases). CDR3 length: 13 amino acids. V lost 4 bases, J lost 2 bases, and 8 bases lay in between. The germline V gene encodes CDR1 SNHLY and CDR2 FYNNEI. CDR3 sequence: CASSGQRNYGYTF. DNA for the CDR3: TGTGCCAGCAGTGGACAGCGCAACTATGGCTACACCTTC.

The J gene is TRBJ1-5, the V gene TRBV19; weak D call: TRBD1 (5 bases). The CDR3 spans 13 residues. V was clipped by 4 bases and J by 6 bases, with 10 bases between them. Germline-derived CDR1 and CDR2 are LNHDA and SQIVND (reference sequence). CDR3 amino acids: CASSTGIGQPQHF. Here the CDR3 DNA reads TGTGCCAGTAGTACAGGGATAGGTCAGCCCCAGCATTTT.

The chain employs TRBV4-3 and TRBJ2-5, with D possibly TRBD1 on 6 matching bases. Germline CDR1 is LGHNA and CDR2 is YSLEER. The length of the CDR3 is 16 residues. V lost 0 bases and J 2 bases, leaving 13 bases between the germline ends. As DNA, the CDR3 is TGCGCCAGCAGCCAAGAAACAGGGTCCACACAAGAGACCCAGTACTTC. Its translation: CASSQETGSTQETQYF.

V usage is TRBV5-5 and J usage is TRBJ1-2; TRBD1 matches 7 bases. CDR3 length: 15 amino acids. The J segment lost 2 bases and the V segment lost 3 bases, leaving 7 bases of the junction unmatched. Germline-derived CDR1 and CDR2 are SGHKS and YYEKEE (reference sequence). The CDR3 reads CASSWSTGTNYGYTF. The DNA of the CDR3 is TGTGCCAGCAGCTGGTCGACAGGGACCAACTATGGCTACACCTTC.

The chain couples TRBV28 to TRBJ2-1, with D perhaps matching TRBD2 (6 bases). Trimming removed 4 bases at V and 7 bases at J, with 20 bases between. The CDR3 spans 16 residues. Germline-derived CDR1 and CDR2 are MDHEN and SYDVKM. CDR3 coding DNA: TGTGCCAGCAGTTCGGGACTCCGTACCTACAGGAATGAGCAGTTCTTC. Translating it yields CASSSGLRTYRNEQFF.

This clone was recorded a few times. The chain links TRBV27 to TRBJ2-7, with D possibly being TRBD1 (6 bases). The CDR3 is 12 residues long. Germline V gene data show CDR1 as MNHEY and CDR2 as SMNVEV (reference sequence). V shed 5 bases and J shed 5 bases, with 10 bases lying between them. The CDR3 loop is CASSPNRDEQYF. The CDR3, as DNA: TGTGCCAGCAGTCCCAACAGGGACGAGCAGTACTTC.

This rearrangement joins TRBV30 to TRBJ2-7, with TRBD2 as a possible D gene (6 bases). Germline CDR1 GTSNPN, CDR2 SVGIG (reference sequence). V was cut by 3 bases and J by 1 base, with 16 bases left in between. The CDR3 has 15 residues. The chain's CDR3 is CAWSGSGPISYEQYF. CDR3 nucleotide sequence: TGTGCCTGGAGCGGGAGCGGGCCGATATCCTACGAGCAGTACTTC.

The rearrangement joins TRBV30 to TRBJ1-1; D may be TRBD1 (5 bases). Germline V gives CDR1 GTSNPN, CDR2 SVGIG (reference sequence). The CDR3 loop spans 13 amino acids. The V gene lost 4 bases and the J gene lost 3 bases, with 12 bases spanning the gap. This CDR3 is CAWTGEGYTEAFF. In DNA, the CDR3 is TGTGCCTGGACTGGGGAGGGGTACACTGAAGCTTTCTTT.

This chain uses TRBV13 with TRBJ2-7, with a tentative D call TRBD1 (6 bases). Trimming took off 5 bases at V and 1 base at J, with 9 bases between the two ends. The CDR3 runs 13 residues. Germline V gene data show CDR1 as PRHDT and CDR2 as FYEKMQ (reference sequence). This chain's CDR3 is CASSDGQSYEQYF. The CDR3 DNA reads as TGTGCCAGCAGCGACGGACAGTCCTACGAGCAGTACTTC.

The CDR3 here is CASGTGTGETQYF. In DNA form, the CDR3 reads TGTGCCAGCGGGACAGGGACTGGGGAGACCCAGTACTTC. This chain connects TRBV5-5 to TRBJ2-5, with 9 bases lining up with TRBD1. This CDR3 has 13 residues. V was clipped by 7 bases and J by 5 bases; unmatched bases: 6. Germline values: CDR1 SGHKS, CDR2 YYEKEE (reference sequence).

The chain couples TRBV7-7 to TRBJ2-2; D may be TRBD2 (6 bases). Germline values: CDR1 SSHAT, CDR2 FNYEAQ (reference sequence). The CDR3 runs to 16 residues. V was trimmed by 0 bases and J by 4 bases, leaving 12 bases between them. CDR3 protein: CASSLAHEGGTGELFF. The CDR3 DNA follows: TGTGCCAGCAGCTTAGCCCACGAGGGAGGCACCGGGGAGCTGTTTTTT. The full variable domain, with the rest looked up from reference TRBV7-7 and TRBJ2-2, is GAGVSQSPRYKVTKRGQDVTLRCDPISSHATLYWYQQALGQGPEFLTYFNYEAQPDKSGLPSDRFSAERPEGSISTLTIQRTEQRDSAMYRCASSLAHEGGTGELFFGEGSRLTVL.

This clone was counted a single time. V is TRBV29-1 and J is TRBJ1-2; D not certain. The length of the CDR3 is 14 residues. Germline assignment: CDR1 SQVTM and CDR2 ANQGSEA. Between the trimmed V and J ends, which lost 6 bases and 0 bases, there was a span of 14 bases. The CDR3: CSVTGYTSNYGYTF. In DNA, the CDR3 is TGCAGCGTCACGGGGTATACATCTAACTATGGCTACACCTTC.

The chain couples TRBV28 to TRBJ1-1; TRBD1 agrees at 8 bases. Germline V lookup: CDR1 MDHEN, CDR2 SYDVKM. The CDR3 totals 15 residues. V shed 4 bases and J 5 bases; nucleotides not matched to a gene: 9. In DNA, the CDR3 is TGTGCCAGCAGTTCCCCGGACAGGGTAGGAACTGAAGCTTTCTTT. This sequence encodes CASSSPDRVGTEAFF.

The chain's CDR3 is CAWSYSSYEQYF. The DNA of the CDR3 is TGTGCCTGGAGCTACAGCTCCTACGAGCAGTACTTC. The chain links TRBV30 to TRBJ2-7, with D unclear. Germline V lookup: CDR1 GTSNPN, CDR2 SVGIG (reference sequence). This CDR3 comprises 12 residues. V was cut by 3 bases and J by 0 bases, with 6 bases left in between.

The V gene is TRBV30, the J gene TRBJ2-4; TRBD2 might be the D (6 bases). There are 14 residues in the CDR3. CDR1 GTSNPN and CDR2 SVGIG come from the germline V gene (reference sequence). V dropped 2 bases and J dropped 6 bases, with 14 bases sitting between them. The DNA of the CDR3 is TGTGCCTGGAGTCTACCCGGGACTGGAAACATTCAGTACTTC. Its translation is CAWSLPGTGNIQYF.

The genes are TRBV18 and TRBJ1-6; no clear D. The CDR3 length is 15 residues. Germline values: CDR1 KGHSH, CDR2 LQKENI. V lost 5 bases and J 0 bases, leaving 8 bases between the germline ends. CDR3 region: CASSIQSSYNSPLHF. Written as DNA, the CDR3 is TGTGCCAGCTCAATACAGAGCTCCTATAATTCACCCCTCCACTTT.

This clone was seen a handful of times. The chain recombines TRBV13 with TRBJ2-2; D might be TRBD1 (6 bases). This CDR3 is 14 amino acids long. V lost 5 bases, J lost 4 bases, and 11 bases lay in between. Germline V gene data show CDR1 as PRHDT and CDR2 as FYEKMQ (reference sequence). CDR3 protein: CASSTEDSTGELFF. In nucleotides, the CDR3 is TGTGCCAGCAGCACAGAGGACAGCACCGGGGAGCTGTTTTTT. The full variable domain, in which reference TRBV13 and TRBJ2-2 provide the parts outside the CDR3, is AAGVIQSPRHLIKEKRETATLKCYPIPRHDTVYWYQQGPGQDPQFLISFYEKMQSDKGSIPDRFSAQQFSDYHSELNMSSLELGDSALYFCASSTEDSTGELFFGEGSRLTVL.

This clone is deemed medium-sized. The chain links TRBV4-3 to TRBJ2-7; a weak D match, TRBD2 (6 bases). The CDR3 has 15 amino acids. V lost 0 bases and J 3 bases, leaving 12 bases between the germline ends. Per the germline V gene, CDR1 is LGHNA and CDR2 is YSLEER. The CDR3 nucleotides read TGCGCCAGCAGCCAAGATCGGGGGAGCGACTACGAGCAGTACTTC. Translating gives CASSQDRGSDYEQYF.